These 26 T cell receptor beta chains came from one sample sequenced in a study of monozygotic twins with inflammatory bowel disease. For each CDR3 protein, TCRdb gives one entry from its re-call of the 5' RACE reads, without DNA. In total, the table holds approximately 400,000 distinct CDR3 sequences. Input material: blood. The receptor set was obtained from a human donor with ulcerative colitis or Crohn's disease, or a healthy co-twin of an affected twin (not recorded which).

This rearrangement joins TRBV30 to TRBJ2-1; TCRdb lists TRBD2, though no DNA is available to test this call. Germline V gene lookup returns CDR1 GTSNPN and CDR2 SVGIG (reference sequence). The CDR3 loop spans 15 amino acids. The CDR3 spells CAWRLTSGVSNEQFF.

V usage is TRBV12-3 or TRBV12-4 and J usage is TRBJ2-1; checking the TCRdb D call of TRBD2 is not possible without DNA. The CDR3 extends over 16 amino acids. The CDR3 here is CASSSSTSGRSGEQFF.

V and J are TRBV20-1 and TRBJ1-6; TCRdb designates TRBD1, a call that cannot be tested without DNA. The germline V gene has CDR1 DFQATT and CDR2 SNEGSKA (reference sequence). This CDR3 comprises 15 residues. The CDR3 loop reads CSASRGTADNSPLHF.

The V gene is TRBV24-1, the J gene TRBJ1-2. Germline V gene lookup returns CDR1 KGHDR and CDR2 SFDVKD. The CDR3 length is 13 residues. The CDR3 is CATSDVEGYGYTF.

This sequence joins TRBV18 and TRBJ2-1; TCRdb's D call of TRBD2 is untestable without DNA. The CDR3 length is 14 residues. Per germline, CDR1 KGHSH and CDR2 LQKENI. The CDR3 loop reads CASSPGGGINEQFF.

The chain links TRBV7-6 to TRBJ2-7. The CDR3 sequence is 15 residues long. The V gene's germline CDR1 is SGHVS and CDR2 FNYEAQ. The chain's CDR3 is CASSLAGQGLYEQYF.

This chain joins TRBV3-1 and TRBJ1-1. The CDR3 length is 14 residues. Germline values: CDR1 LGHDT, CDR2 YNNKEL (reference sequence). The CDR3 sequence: CASSQEPWNTEAFF.

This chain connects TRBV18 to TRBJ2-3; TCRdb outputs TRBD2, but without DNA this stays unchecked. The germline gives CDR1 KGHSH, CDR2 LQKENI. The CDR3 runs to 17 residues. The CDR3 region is CASSPPPLAGGPDTQYF.

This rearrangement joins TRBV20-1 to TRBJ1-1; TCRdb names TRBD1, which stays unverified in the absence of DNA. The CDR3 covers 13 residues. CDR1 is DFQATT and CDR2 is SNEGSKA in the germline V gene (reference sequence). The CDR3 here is CSARVGARTEAFF.

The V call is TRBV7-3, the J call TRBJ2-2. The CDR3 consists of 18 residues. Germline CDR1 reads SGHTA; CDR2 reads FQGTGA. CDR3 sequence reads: CASSLLTLFMEKSGELFF.

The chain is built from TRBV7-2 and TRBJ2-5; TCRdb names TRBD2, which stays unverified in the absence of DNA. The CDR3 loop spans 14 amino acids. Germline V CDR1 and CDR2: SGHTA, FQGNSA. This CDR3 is CASSLGGRWETQYF.

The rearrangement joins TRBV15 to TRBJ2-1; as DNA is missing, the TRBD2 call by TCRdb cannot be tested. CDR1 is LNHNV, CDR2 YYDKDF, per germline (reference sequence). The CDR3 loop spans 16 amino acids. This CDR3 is CATSRGIAGGSNEQFF.

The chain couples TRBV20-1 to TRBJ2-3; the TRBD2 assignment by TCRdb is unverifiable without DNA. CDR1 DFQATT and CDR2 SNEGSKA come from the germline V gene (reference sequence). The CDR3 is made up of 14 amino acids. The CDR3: CSARRLALTDTQYF.

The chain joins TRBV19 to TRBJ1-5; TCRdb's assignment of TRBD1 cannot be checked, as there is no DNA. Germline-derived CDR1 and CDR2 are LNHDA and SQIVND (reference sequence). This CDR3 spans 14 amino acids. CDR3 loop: CASSTRTGLQPQHF.

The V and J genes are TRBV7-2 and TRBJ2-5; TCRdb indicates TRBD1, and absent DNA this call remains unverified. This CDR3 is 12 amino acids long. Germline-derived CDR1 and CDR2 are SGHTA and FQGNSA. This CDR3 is CASTRTGETQYF.

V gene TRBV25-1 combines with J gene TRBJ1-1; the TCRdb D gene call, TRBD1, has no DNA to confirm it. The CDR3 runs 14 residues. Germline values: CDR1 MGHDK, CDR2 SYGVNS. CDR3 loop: CASTLGTGNTEAFF.

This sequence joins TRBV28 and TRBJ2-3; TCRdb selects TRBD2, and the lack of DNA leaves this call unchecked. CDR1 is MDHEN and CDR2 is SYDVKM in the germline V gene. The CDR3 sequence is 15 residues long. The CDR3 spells CASSPSGTSTDTQYF.

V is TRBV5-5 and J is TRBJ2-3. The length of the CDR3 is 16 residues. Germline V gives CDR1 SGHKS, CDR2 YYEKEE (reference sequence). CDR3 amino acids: CASRMTRPSSTDTQYF.

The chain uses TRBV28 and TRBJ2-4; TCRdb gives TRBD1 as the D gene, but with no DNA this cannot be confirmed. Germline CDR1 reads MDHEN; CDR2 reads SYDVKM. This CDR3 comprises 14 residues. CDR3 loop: CASSGSGTGDIQYF.

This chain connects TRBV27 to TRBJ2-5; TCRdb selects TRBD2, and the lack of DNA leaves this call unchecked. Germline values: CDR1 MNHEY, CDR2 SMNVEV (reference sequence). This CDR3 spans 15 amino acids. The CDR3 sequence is CASSGPRGLGETQYF.

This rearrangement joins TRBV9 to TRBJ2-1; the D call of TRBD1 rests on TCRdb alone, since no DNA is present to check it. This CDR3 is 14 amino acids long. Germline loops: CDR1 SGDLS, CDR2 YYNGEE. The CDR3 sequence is CASSALDKYNEQFF.

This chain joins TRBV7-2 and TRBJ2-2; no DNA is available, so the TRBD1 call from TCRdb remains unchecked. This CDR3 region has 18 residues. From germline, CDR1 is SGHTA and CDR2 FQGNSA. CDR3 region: CASSLAALGQGLSGELFF. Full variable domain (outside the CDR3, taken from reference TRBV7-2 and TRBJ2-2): GAGVSQSPSNKVTEKGKDVELRCDPISGHTALYWYRQSLGQGLEFLIYFQGNSAPDKSGLPSDRFSAERTGGSVSTLTIQRTQQEDSAVYLCASSLAALGQGLSGELFFGEGSRLTVL.

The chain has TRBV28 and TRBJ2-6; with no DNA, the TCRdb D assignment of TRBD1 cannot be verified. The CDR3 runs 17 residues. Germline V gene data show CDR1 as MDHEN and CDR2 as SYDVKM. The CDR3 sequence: CASRTGGLSSGANVLTF.

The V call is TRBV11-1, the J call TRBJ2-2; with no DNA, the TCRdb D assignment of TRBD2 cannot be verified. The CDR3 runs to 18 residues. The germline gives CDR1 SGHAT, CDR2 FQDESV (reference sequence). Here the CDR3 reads CASSLARVSGMNTGELFF.

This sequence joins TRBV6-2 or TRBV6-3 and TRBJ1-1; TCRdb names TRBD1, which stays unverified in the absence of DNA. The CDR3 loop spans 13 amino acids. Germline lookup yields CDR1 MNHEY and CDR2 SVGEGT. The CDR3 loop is CASRRGPNTEAFF.

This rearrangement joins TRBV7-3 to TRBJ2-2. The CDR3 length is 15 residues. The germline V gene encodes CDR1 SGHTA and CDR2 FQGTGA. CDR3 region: CASSPKTWNTGELFF. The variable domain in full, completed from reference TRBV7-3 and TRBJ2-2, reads GAGVSQTPSNKVTEKGKYVELRCDPISGHTALYWYRQSLGQGPEFLIYFQGTGAADDSGLPNDRFFAVRPEGSVSTLKIQRTERGDSAVYLCASSPKTWNTGELFFGEGSRLTVL.